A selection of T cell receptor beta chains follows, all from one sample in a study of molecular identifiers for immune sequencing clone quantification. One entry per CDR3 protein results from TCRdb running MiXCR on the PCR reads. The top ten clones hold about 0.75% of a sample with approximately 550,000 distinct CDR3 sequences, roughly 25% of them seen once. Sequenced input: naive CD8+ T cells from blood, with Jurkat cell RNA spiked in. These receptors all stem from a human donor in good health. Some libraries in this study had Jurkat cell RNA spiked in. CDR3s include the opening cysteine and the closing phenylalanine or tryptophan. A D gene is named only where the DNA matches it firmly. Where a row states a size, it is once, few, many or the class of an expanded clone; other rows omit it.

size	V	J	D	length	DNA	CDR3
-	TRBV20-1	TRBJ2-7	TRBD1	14	TGCGGTGCTAATACGGGACAGGAGATATACGAGCAGTACTTC	CGANTGQEIYEQYF
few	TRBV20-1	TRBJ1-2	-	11	TGCAGTGCTAGAGCCTTGCATGGCTACACCTTC	CSARALHGYTF
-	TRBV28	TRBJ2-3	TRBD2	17	TGTGCCAGCAGTTTCCTTGGGCTAGCGGGAGTGGCAGATACGCAGTATTTT	CASSFLGLAGVADTQYF
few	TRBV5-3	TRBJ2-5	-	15	TGTGCCAGCAGCTTCTTTGGGGGGCTGGAAGAGACCCAGTACTTC	CASSFFGGLEETQYF
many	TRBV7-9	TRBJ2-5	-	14	TGTGCCAGCAGAGGTCCAGGGCTAGAAGAGACCCAGTACTTC	CASRGPGLEETQYF
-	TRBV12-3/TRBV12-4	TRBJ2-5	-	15	TGTGCCAGCAGTCAAGGGACCCCCTGGGGTGAGACCCAGTACTTC	CASSQGTPWGETQYF
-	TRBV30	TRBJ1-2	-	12	TGTGCCTGGAGTATCCAGGGAGGCGGCTACACCTTC	CAWSIQGGGYTF
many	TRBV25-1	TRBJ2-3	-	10	TGTGCCAGCGAGGAGGATACGCAGTATTTT	CASEEDTQYF
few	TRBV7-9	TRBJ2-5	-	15	TGTGCCAGCAGCTTAACAGTCCCGGGCGGGGAGACCCAGTACTTC	CASSLTVPGGETQYF
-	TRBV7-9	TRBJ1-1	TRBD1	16	TGTGCCAGCAGCTACTGGACAGGGGGATTTAACACTGAAGCTTTCTTT	CASSYWTGGFNTEAFF
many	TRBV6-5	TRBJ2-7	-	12	TGTGCCAGCAGCCCCCATCCCCCAGAGCAGTACTTC	CASSPHPPEQYF
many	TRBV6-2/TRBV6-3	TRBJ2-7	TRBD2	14	TGTGCCAGCAGCTCGAGCGGGGGGAGCTACGAGCAGTACTTC	CASSSSGGSYEQYF
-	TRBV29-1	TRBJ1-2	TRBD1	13	TGCAGCGGGCGGACAGGGGGGGACTATGGCTACACCTTC	CSGRTGGDYGYTF
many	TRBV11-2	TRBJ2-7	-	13	TGTGCCAGCAGCTTAGATTCGGTGTACGAGCAGTACTTC	CASSLDSVYEQYF
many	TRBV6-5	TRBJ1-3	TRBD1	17	TGTGCCAGCAGTTACTCGGACGGACAGGTCCGGGGAAACACCATATATTTT	CASSYSDGQVRGNTIYF
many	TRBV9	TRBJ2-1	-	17	TGTGCCAGCAGCGGCACCGGGACCGCAAGCTCCTACAATGAGCAGTTCTTC	CASSGTGTASSYNEQFF
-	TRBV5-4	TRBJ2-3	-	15	TGTGCCAGCAGCTTCTCCGAGCGGAACACAGATACGCAGTATTTT	CASSFSERNTDTQYF
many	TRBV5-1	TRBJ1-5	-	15	TGCGCCAGCAGCTTGGGGGAGTTTAGCAATCAGCCCCAGCATTTT	CASSLGEFSNQPQHF
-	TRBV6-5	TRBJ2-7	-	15	TGTGCCAGCAGTTACAAGGACAGTGCTTCCTACGAGCAGTACTTC	CASSYKDSASYEQYF
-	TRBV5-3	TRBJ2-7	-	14	TGTGCCAGCAGCTTGGGATACAACCACTACGAGCAGTACTTC	CASSLGYNHYEQYF
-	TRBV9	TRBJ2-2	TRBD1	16	TGTGCCAGCAGCGTAGAAAGCAGGGGGTTCACCGGGGAGCTGTTTTTT	CASSVESRGFTGELFF
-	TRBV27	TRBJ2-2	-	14	TGTGCCAGCAGTTTATCCGGGTTCAGCGGGGAGCTGTTTTTT	CASSLSGFSGELFF
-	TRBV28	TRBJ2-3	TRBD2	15	TGTGCCAGCAGAACAGAGCCCGGGGGGACAGATACGCAGTATTTT	CASRTEPGGTDTQYF
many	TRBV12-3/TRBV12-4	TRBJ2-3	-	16	TGTGCCAGCAGTCCCCCGTCGAGGCCGGAAGAGGATACGCAGTATTTT	CASSPPSRPEEDTQYF
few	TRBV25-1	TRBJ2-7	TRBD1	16	TGTGCCAGCAGTGAATGGAGGGACAGGGGGACCTACGAGCAGTACTTC	CASSEWRDRGTYEQYF
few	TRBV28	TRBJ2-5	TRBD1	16	TGTGCCACCGCTCCCCCGACAGGGGCTTTACAAGAGACCCAGTACTTC	CATAPPTGALQETQYF
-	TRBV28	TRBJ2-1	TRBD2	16	TGTGCCAGCAGGTCGGGACTAGCGGGGGGGTTCGGTGAGCAGTTCTTC	CASRSGLAGGFGEQFF
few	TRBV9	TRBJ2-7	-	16	TGTGCCAGCAGCGTAGGTCTGGGACAAGAAGCTTACGAGCAGTACTTC	CASSVGLGQEAYEQYF
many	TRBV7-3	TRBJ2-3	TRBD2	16	TGTGCCAGCAGCTTAACACTAGCGGGAGGAAGTGATACGCAGTATTTT	CASSLTLAGGSDTQYF
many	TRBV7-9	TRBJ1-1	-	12	TGTGCCAGCAGCTTTATGAACACTGAAGCTTTCTTT	CASSFMNTEAFF
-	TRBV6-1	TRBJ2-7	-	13	TGTGCCAGCAGTACCTTAAGCTCCTACGAGCAGTACTTC	CASSTLSSYEQYF
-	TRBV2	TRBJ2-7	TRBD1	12	TGTGCCAGCAGAGATACAGGGGTCGAGCAGTACTTC	CASRDTGVEQYF
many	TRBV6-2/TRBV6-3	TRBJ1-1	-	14	TGTGCCAGCAGTTACCAGGATTGGGGCACTGAAGCTTTCTTT	CASSYQDWGTEAFF
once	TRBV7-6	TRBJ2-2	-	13	TGTGCCAGCGCAAGGGCAGGGGCCGGGGAGCTGTTTTTT	CASARAGAGELFF
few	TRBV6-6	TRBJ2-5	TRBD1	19	TGTGCCAGCAGTCCCCCCCAATTTCGGGACAGGGGGCGCCCAGAGACCCAGTACTTC	CASSPPQFRDRGRPETQYF
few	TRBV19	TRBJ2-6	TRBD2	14	TGTGCCAGTACCACCGGGGGGGGGGCCAACGTCCTGACTTTC	CASTTGGGANVLTF
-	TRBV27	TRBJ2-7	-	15	TGTGCCAGCAGTATTGGCGCCGGGGCGACCTACGAGCAGTACTTC	CASSIGAGATYEQYF
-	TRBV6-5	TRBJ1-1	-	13	TGTGCCAGCAGGGCCGGGACTAACACTGAAGCTTTCTTT	CASRAGTNTEAFF
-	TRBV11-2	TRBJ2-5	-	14	TGTGCCAGCAGCTTACCCCGGACCTTAGAGACCCAATACTTC	CASSLPRTLETQYF
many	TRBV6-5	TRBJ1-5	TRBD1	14	TGTGCCAGCAGCGGCGGACAGGGCAATCAGCCCCAGCATTTT	CASSGGQGNQPQHF
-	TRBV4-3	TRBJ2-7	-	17	TGCGCCAGCAGCCAAGAACTGGCGGGATTTAGCTCCTACGAGCAGTACTTC	CASSQELAGFSSYEQYF
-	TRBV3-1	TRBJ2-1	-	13	TGTGCCAGCAGCCAATTTACCTACAATGAGCAGTTCTTC	CASSQFTYNEQFF
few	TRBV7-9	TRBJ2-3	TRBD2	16	TGTGCCAGCAGTCCCATTTTGTGGGAGGGTCCAGATACGCAGTATTTT	CASSPILWEGPDTQYF
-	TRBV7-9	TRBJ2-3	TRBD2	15	TGTGCCAGCAGCTTATTAGCGGGGGACGGAGATACGCAGTATTTT	CASSLLAGDGDTQYF
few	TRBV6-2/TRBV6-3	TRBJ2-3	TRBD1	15	TGTGCCAGCCGTTTGCGGGACAGGGCGACAGATACGCAGTATTTT	CASRLRDRATDTQYF
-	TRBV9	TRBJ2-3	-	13	TGTGCCAGCAGCGTAGCAGTCACAGATACGCAGTATTTT	CASSVAVTDTQYF
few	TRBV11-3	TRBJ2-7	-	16	TGTGCCAGCAGCCCAGGGACGGTTGGTTTGTACGACGAGCAGTACTTC	CASSPGTVGLYDEQYF
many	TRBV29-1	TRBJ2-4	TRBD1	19	TGCAGCGTTCACACTTCCGGGACAGGAGATTTACTAGCCAAAAACATTCAGTACTTC	CSVHTSGTGDLLAKNIQYF
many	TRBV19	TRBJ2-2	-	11	TGTGCCAGTCTGAACACCGGGGAGCTGTTTTTT	CASLNTGELFF
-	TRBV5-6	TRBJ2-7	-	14	TGTGCCAGCAGCTTATGGGCCTTACGCTCCGAGCAGTACTTC	CASSLWALRSEQYF
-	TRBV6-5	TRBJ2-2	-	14	TGTGCCAGCAGTTACTTATTAAGTGGCGGGGAGCTGTTTTTT	CASSYLLSGGELFF
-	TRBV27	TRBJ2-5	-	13	TGTGCCAGCAGACCCCAGGGGTTAGAGACCCAGTACTTC	CASRPQGLETQYF
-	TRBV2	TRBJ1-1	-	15	TGTGCCCGCCGAGGGTACCGCGTAATGCCCCCTGCAGCTTTCTTT	CARRGYRVMPPAAFF
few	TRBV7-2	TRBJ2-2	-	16	TGTGCCAGCAGCTCTTTCCTAAGCGGAGGCACCGGGGAGCTGTTTTTT	CASSSFLSGGTGELFF
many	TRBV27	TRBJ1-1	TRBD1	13	TGTGCCAGCAGTTGGACAGGGGAAGCTGAAGCTTTCTTT	CASSWTGEAEAFF